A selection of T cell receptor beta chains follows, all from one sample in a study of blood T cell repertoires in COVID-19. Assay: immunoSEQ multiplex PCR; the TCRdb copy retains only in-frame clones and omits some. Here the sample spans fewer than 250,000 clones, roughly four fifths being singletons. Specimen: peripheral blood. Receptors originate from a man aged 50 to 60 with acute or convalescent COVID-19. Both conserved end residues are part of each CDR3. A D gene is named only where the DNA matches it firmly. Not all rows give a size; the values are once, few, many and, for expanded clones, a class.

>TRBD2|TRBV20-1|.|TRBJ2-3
TGCAGTGCTAGTTTGACTAGCAGCACAGATACGCAGTATTTT
CSASLTSSTDTQYF
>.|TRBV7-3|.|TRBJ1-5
TGTGCCAGCAGCTTAGTGGCCTTCAATTCGCCCCAGCATTTT
CASSLVAFNSPQHF
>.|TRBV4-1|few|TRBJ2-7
TGCGCCAGCTCCGCGACAGGTTACGAGCAGTACTTC
CASSATGYEQYF
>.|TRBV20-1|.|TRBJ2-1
TGCAGTGCCGCACCTCGGGAGCAGTTCTTC
CSAAPREQFF
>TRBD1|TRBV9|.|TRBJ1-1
TGTGCCAGCGGCGTAGTACAGGGGCGTAGTGAAGCTTTCTTT
CASGVVQGRSEAFF
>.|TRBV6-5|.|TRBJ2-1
TGTGCCAGCAGTCGGGGGGCGGGGAATTACAATGAGCAGTTCTTC
CASSRGAGNYNEQFF
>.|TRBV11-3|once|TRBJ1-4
TGTGCCAGCAGCTTATCGGCAGCCGGGAGTGAAAAACTGTTTTTT
CASSLSAAGSEKLFF
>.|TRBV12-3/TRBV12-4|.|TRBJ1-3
TGTGCCAGCATACAGTACTCTGGAAACACCATATATTTT
CASIQYSGNTIYF
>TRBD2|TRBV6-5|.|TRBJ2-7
TGTGCCAGCAGTACGCGGACTAGCGGGCCTTACGAGCAGTACTTC
CASSTRTSGPYEQYF
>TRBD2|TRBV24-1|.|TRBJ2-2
TGTGCCACCAGAGAGACTAGCGGGAGGCCCGGGGAGCTGTTTTTT
CATRETSGRPGELFF
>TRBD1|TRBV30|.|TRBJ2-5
TGTGCCTGGAGTGGGACAGGCAGGGAGACCCAGTACTTC
CAWSGTGRETQYF
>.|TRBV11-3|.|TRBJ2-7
TGTGCCAGCAGCTTAGGCGCCAACGTAGCCTACGAGCAGTACTTC
CASSLGANVAYEQYF
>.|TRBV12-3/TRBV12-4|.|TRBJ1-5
TGTGCCAGCAGGGCGTTGAGGGAGGAGCCCCAGCATTTT
CASRALREEPQHF
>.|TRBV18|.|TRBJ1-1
TGTGCCAGCCTCCCGGGGGGCTCGCTTCGGACTGAAGCTTTCTTT
CASLPGGSLRTEAFF
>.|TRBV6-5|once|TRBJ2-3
TGTGCCAGCAGTTACCCGACAGGATCCACAGATACGCAGTATTTT
CASSYPTGSTDTQYF
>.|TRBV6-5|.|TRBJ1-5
TGTGCCAGCAGTTACTCGCAGGGTGGGAGCAATCAGCCCCAGCATTTT
CASSYSQGGSNQPQHF
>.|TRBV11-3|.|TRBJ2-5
TGTGCCAGCAGGCCGGGATTGTTGGAGACCCAGTACTTC
CASRPGLLETQYF
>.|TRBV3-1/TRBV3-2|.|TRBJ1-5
TGTGCCAGCAGCCCAGACAGTATCTCGGGTTATAGCAATCAGCCCCAGCATTTT
CASSPDSISGYSNQPQHF
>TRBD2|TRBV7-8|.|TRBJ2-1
TGTGCCAGCAGCATTCCGGGACTAGCCCACAATGAGCAGTTCTTC
CASSIPGLAHNEQFF
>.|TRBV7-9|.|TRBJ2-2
TGTGCCAGCAGCCCCCGGGTCGGGGGGACAGGGAACACCGGGGAGCTGTTTTTT
CASSPRVGGTGNTGELFF
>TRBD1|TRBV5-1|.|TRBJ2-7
TGCGCCAGCAGCTGGGCCGGGACAGGGGTCTCCTACGAGCAGTACTTC
CASSWAGTGVSYEQYF
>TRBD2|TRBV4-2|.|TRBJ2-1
TGTGCCAGCAGCCCCGGGACTAGCGGGTACAATGAGCAGTTCTTC
CASSPGTSGYNEQFF
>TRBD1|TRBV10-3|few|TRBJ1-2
TGTGCCATCAGTGCGACAGGGGGAAACTATGGCTACACCTTC
CAISATGGNYGYTF
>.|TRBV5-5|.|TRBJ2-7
TGTGCCAGCAGCTTGGTACAGTCCCACGAGCAGTACTTC
CASSLVQSHEQYF
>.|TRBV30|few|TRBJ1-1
TGTGCCGGCAGGGGCCAGAACACTGAAGCTTTCTTT
CAGRGQNTEAFF
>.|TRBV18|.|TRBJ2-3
TGTGCCAGCTCACCATGGGCCGGGGTCACAGATACGCAGTATTTT
CASSPWAGVTDTQYF